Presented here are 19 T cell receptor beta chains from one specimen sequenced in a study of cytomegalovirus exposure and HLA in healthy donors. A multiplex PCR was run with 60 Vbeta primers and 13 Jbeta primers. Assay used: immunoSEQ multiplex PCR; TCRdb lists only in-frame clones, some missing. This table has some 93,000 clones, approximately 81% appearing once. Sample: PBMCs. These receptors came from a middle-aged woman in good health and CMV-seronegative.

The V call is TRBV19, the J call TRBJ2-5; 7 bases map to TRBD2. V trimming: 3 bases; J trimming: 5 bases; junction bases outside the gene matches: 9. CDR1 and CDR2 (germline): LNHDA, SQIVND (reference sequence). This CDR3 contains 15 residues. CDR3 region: CASSIIRGSGETQYF. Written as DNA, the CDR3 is TGTGCCAGTAGTATCATTCGCGGGAGTGGGGAGACCCAGTACTTC. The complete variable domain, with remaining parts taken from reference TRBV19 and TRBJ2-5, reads DGGITQSPKYLFRKEGQNVTLSCEQNLNHDAMYWYRQDPGQGLRLIYYSQIVNDFQKGDIAEGYSVSREKKESFPLTVTSAQKNPTAFYLCASSIIRGSGETQYFGPGTRLLVL.

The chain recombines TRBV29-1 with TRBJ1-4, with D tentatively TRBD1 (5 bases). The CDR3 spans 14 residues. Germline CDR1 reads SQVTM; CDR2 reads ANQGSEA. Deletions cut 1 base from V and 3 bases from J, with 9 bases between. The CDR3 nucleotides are TGCAGCGTTGAAGCGGGGGTCGCTAATGAAAAACTGTTTTTT. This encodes CSVEAGVANEKLFF.

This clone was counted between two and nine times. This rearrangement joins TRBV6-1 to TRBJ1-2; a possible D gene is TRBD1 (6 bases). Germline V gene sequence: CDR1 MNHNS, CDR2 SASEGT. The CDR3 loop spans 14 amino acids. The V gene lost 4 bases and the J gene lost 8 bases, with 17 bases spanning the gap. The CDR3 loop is CASSGYRAGTGYTF. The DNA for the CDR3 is TGTGCCAGCAGTGGATACAGGGCGGGCACAGGCTACACCTTC.

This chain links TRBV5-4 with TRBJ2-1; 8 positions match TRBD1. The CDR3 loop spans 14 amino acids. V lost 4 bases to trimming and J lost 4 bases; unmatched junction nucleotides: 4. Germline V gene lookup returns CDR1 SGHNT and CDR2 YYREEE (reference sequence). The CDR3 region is CASSLGQDYNEQFF. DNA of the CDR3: TGTGCCAGCAGCCTGGGACAGGATTACAATGAGCAGTTCTTC.

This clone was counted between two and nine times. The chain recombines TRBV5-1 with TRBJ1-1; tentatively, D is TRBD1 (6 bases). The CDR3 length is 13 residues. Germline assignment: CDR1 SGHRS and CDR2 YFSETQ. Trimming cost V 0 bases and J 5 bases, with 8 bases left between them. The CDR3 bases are TGCGCCAGCAGCTTGGCAGGGGCTACTGAAGCTTTCTTT. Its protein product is CASSLAGATEAFF. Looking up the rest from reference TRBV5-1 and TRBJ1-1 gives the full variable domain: KAGVTQTPRYLIKTRGQQVTLSCSPISGHRSVSWYQQTPGQGLQFLFEYFSETQRNKGNFPGRFSGRQFSNSRSEMNVSTLELGDSALYLCASSLAGATEAFFGQGTRLTVV.

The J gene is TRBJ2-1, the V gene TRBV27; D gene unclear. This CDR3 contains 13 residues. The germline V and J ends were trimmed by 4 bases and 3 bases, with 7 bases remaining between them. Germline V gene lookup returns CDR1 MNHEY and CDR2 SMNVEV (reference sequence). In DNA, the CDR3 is TGTGCCAGCAGTTCGACAAGCTACAATGAGCAGTTCTTC. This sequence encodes CASSSTSYNEQFF.

CDR3 residues: CASVLDYGAQYF. The CDR3, as DNA: TGTGCTAGTGTGTTAGACTACGGAGCGCAGTATTTT. The chain is built from TRBV12-5 and TRBJ2-3, with a weak D call TRBD2 (5 bases). The germline CDR1 and CDR2 sequences are LGHNT and FRNRAP. The CDR3 totals 12 residues. V lost 7 bases, J lost 10 bases, and 15 bases lay in between.

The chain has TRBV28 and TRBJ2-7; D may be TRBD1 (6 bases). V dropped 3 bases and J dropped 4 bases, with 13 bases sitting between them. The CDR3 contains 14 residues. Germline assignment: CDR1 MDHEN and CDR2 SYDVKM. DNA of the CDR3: TGTGCCAGCAGTTTGGGGACACTTTTGTACGAGCAGTACTTC. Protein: CASSLGTLLYEQYF.

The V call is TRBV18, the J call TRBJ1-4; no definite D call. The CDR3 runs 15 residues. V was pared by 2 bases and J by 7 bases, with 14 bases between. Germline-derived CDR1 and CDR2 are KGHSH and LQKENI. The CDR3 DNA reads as TGTGCCAGCTCACCAGCCGTCCCAGCGGGTGAAAAACTGTTTTTT. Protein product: CASSPAVPAGEKLFF.

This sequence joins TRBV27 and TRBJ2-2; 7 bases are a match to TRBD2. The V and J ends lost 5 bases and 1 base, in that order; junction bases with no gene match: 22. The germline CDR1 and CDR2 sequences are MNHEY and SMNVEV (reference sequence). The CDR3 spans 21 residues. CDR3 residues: CASSAAGRGGISSGNTGELFF. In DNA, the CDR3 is TGTGCCAGCAGTGCCGCCGGGAGAGGAGGGATTTCTAGCGGGAACACCGGGGAGCTGTTTTTT.

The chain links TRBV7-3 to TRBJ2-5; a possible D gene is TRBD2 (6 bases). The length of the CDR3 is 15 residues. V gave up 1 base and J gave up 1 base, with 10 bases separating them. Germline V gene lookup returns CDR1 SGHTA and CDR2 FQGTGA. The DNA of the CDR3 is TGTGCCAGCAGCTTAAGGGCGGGACTCCAAGAGACCCAGTACTTC. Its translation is CASSLRAGLQETQYF.

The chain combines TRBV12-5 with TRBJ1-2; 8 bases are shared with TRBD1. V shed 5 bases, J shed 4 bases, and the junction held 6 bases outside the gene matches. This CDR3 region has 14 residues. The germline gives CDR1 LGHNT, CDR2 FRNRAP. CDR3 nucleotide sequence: TGTGCTAGTGGTGGAGACAGGGGAAGCTATGGCTACACCTTC. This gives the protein CASGGDRGSYGYTF.

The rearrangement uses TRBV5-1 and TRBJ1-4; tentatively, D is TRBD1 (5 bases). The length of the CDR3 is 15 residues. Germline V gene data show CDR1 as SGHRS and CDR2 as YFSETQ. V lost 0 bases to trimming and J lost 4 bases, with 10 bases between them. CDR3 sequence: CASSLDDSYNEKLFF. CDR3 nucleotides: TGCGCCAGCAGCTTGGACGACAGCTATAATGAAAAACTGTTTTTT.

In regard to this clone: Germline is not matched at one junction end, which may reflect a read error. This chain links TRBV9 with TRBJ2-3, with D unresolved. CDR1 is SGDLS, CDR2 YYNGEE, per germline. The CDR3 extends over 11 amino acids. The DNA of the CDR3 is TGTGCCAGCAGCGTAGGAGGTACGCAGTGTTTT. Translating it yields CASSVGGTQCF.

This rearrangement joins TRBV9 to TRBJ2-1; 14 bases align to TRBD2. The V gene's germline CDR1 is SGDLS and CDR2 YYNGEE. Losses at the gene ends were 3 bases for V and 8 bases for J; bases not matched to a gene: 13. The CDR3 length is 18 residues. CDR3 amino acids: CASSAETSGRASVHEQFF. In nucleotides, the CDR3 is TGTGCCAGCAGCGCAGAGACTAGCGGGAGGGCCTCTGTCCATGAGCAGTTCTTC.

The CDR3 is CASSLANLSDRGSGNTIYF. The CDR3 coding sequence is TGTGCCAGCAGCTTAGCAAACCTTTCAGACAGGGGGTCTGGAAACACCATATATTTT. This sequence joins TRBV7-9 and TRBJ1-3, with 9 bases fitting TRBD1. The V and J ends lost 0 bases and 1 base, in that order; junction bases with no gene match: 10. Germline CDR1 is SEHNR and CDR2 is FQNEAQ (reference sequence). The CDR3 contains 19 residues.

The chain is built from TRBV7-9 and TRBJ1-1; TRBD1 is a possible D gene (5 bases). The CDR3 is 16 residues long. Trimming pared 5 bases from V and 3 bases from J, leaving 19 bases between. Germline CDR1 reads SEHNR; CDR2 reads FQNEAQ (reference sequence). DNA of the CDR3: TGTGCCAGCAGCCATAGTCCCAGGGCGGGGGACACTGAAGCTTTCTTT. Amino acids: CASSHSPRAGDTEAFF.

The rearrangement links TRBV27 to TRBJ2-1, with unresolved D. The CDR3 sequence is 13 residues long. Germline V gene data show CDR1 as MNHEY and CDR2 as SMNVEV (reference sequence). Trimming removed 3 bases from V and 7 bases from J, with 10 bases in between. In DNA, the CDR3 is TGTGCCAGCAGTTTGCGGAGTCAGAATGAGCAGTTCTTC. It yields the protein CASSLRSQNEQFF.

The CDR3 spells CSVEGQGGNEKLFF. The DNA for the CDR3 is TGCAGCGTTGAAGGACAGGGGGGCAATGAAAAACTGTTTTTT. The rearrangement joins TRBV29-1 to TRBJ1-4; TRBD1 aligns across 9 bases. With 1 base clipped from V and 5 bases from J, the junction kept 2 bases outside the gene matches. Germline V gene lookup returns CDR1 SQVTM and CDR2 ANQGSEA. This CDR3 has 14 residues.